One and the same sample provided the 10 T cell receptor beta chains below, sequenced in a study of blood T cells in healthy people across ages. Alongside a J-beta primer mix, a sample-barcoded 5' primer served in a second PCR lasting 7 to 11 cycles. In TCRdb, the 5' RACE reads were re-called with MiXCR into one record per CDR3 protein. The sample carries roughly 1.6 million distinct CDR3 sequences, roughly 32% recorded once. What was sequenced was blood. Receptors were obtained from a woman aged 25 to 39 in good health.

There are many counts of this clonotype. The CDR3 loop reads CSVDDSRTAEGEAFF. CDR3 coding DNA: TGCAGCGTGGACGACAGTCGGACAGCCGAGGGGGAAGCTTTCTTT. The V call is TRBV29-1, the J call TRBJ1-1; TRBD1 might be the D (6 bases). Germline assignment: CDR1 SQVTM and CDR2 ANQGSEA. The CDR3 has 15 residues. V shed 6 bases and J shed 8 bases, with 25 bases lying between them.

This chain uses TRBV27 with TRBJ1-2; TRBD1 agrees at 8 bases. The germline CDR1 and CDR2 sequences are MNHEY and SMNVEV (reference sequence). There are 16 residues in the CDR3. The V gene end was trimmed by 5 bases and the J gene end by 7 bases; junction bases not matched to a gene: 15. The CDR3: CASSPIGQGPGSGYTF. The CDR3 region has the DNA TGTGCCAGCAGTCCGATAGGACAGGGACCAGGGAGTGGCTACACCTTC.

The rearrangement joins TRBV3-1 to TRBJ2-1; 7 bases agree with TRBD1. The end of the DNA aligns better with TRBJ2-7, so the J call may be wrong. Germline assignment: CDR1 LGHDT and CDR2 YNNKEL (reference sequence). The CDR3 is 15 amino acids. The chain's CDR3 is CASGSGGWGYNEQYF. In DNA form, the CDR3 reads TGTGCCAGCGGCTCAGGGGGTTGGGGTTACAATGAGCAGTACTTC.

This clonotype came up a few times. The rearrangement uses TRBV7-9 and TRBJ2-3; possibly TRBD1 for D (6 bases). The length of the CDR3 is 14 residues. In germline, CDR1 is SEHNR, CDR2 FQNEAQ (reference sequence). V was shortened by 3 bases and J by 4 bases, with 11 bases between the two germline ends. CDR3 loop: CASSLIQGADTQYF. The CDR3 DNA reads TGTGCCAGCAGCTTGATACAGGGCGCAGATACGCAGTATTTT.

There are many counts of this clonotype. The chain links TRBV29-1 to TRBJ1-2; 9 bases line up with TRBD1. This CDR3 has 13 amino acids. Germline V lookup: CDR1 SQVTM, CDR2 ANQGSEA. V gave up 6 bases and J gave up 4 bases; unmatched junction bases: 6. CDR3 DNA: TGCAGCGTCGCCGGGACAGGGACCTATGGCTACACCTTC. Translation gives CSVAGTGTYGYTF.

The table lists this clonotype with a few counts. V is TRBV5-1 and J is TRBJ2-1; 8 nucleotides line up with TRBD1. With 4 bases clipped from V and 3 bases from J, the junction kept 15 bases outside the gene matches. The CDR3 is 18 amino acids. Germline CDR1 SGHRS, CDR2 YFSETQ. The CDR3 loop reads CASSGGRRQGISYNEQFF. For the CDR3, the DNA is TGCGCCAGCAGCGGGGGGCGGCGACAGGGGATAAGCTACAATGAGCAGTTCTTC. The complete variable domain, with remaining parts taken from reference TRBV5-1 and TRBJ2-1, reads KAGVTQTPRYLIKTRGQQVTLSCSPISGHRSVSWYQQTPGQGLQFLFEYFSETQRNKGNFPGRFSGRQFSNSRSEMNVSTLELGDSALYLCASSGGRRQGISYNEQFFGPGTRLTVL.

The rearrangement joins TRBV7-9 to TRBJ1-1; perhaps TRBD1 as D (5 bases). V lost 6 bases and J lost 6, with 14 bases in between. This CDR3 comprises 13 residues. Germline CDR1 and CDR2: SEHNR and FQNEAQ (reference sequence). The CDR3 DNA is TGTGCCAGCAGTGCAGGGCTCATCTCTGAAGCTTTCTTT. This translates into CASSAGLISEAFF.

A note on this clonotype: A much larger clone is a single base away; this may be a read error. The CDR3 sequence is CASSISFGWDSATYEQYF. In DNA, the CDR3 is TGTGCCAGCAGTATAAGTTTTGGGTGGGACAGCGCCACCTACGAGCAGTACTTC. This chain joins TRBV28 and TRBJ2-7; 7 nucleotides match TRBD1. The CDR3 contains 18 residues. Germline CDR1 reads MDHEN; CDR2 reads SYDVKM. Germline trimming cut 5 bases from V and 2 bases from J; bases unmatched to any gene: 18.

This clonotype was counted between two and nine times. This chain joins TRBV20-1 and TRBJ2-5, with 11 bases lining up with TRBD1. The CDR3 contains 14 residues. Per the germline V gene, CDR1 is DFQATT and CDR2 is SNEGSKA (reference sequence). The junction had 9 bases not matched to a gene; V was cut back by 6 bases and J by 6 bases. The CDR3 loop reads CSAGGQGGTKTQYF. CDR3 in DNA: TGCAGTGCGGGGGGACAGGGGGGGACCAAGACCCAGTACTTC.

The chain uses TRBV27 and TRBJ2-5, with 9 positions matching TRBD2. Germline values: CDR1 MNHEY, CDR2 SMNVEV (reference sequence). This CDR3 is 14 amino acids long. V dropped 9 bases and J dropped 4; count of bases not matched to a gene: 9. In DNA, the CDR3 is TGTGCCAGTGGACGAGCGGGGGGCATAGAGACCCAGTACTTC. It encodes CASGRAGGIETQYF.